The rows below give T cell receptor beta chains drawn from one sample of a study of HIV-infected patients and healthy controls. Via MiXCR, TCRdb re-called the 5' RACE reads, giving one row per CDR3 protein. This table holds about 24,000 distinct CDR3 sequences, approximately 7.7% found once. Sequences were obtained from blood. Receptors were obtained from an adult in good health. The CDR3 runs from the conserved cysteine through the conserved F or W. The D gene is left open where the match is weak. Clone size is not always given. Where it is, it says once, few, many or a class for expanded clones.

v_call	d_call	clone_size	j_call	cdr3_aa	cdr3_nt
TRBV9	TRBD1	few	TRBJ2-7	CASSVTGGTGEQYF	TGTGCCAGCAGCGTGACAGGGGGTACCGGCGAGCAGTACTTC
TRBV10-3	-	many	TRBJ1-5	CAIRGGGAQPQHF	TGTGCCATCAGGGGTGGGGGGGCTCAGCCCCAGCATTTT
TRBV20-1	TRBD1	many	TRBJ1-5	CSARSAGTDNQPQHF	TGCAGTGCTAGGTCCGCCGGGACAGATAATCAGCCCCAGCATTTT
TRBV30	TRBD1	once	TRBJ1-6	CAYGAGGADSPLHF	TGTGCCTACGGGGCAGGGGGGGCGGATTCACCCCTCCACTTT
TRBV6-5	-	many	TRBJ1-1	CASSYSPANTEAFF	TGTGCCAGCAGTTACTCGCCAGCTAACACTGAAGCTTTCTTT
TRBV11-2	TRBD1	-	TRBJ2-5	CASSLDPRDSQETQYF	TGTGCCAGCAGCTTAGATCCCAGGGACAGCCAAGAGACCCAGTACTTC
TRBV6-5	-	many	TRBJ1-2	CASSYSRSYGYTF	TGTGCCAGCAGTTATAGCCGGAGCTATGGCTACACCTTC
TRBV20-1	-	many	TRBJ1-2	CSALGASSFVYGYTF	TGCAGTGCCCTGGGGGCCAGTTCGTTCGTCTATGGCTACACCTTC
TRBV29-1	-	many	TRBJ1-3	CSAMTDFSDTIYF	TGCAGCGCTATGACGGATTTCTCAGACACCATATATTTT
TRBV20-1	-	many	TRBJ2-6	CSASSVRGPSGANVLTF	TGCAGTGCTAGCTCGGTCAGGGGACCCTCTGGGGCCAACGTCCTGACTTTC
TRBV25-1	-	medium-sized	TRBJ1-5	CASSAQGSNQPQHF	TGTGCCAGCAGTGCACAGGGTAGCAATCAGCCCCAGCATTTT
TRBV19	-	-	TRBJ2-3	CASKGITQYF	TGTGCCAGTAAGGGAATTACGCAGTATTTT
TRBV4-1	TRBD1	many	TRBJ1-5	CASSPAGTGEQPQHF	TGCGCCAGCAGCCCAGCCGGGACAGGAGAGCAGCCCCAGCATTTT
TRBV5-1	-	many	TRBJ1-3	CASRANSGNTIYF	TGCGCCAGCAGGGCCAACTCTGGAAACACCATATATTTT
TRBV23-1	-	many	TRBJ1-1	CASSHPNRRGWGKPNTEAFF	TGCGCCAGCAGTCACCCTAATAGGAGGGGCTGGGGCAAACCGAACACTGAAGCTTTCTTT
TRBV6-2/TRBV6-3	TRBD1	-	TRBJ1-2	CASRGGRAYGYTF	TGTGCCAGCCGAGGGGGCAGGGCCTATGGCTACACCTTC
TRBV12-3/TRBV12-4	TRBD1	many	TRBJ1-6	CASSSTGGRSPLHF	TGTGCCAGCAGTTCGACAGGGGGCAGATCACCCCTCCACTTT
TRBV19	-	many	TRBJ1-1	CASSISRGTAEAFF	TGTGCCAGTAGTATATCCCGGGGGACCGCTGAAGCTTTCTTT
TRBV19	-	many	TRBJ2-3	CASSPQHTTDTQYF	TGTGCCAGTAGTCCTCAGCATACCACAGATACGCAGTATTTT
TRBV13	-	many	TRBJ1-1	CASSLGAEAFF	TGTGCCAGCAGCTTAGGGGCTGAAGCTTTCTTT
TRBV6-2/TRBV6-3	TRBD1	many	TRBJ1-1	CASSPPSDRGHTEAFF	TGTGCCAGCAGCCCACCCTCTGACAGGGGGCACACTGAAGCTTTCTTT
TRBV2	-	many	TRBJ1-5	CASSGTRDPEFGSNQPQHF	TGTGCCAGCAGTGGCACCCGGGACCCCGAATTCGGTAGCAATCAGCCCCAGCATTTT
TRBV5-1	-	many	TRBJ1-2	CASSLALDLGGYTF	TGCGCCAGCAGCTTGGCCCTGGACCTTGGAGGCTACACCTTC
TRBV7-9	TRBD1	few	TRBJ1-4	CASSLARQGADEKLFF	TGTGCCAGCAGCTTAGCCCGACAGGGGGCGGATGAAAAACTGTTTTTT
TRBV12-3/TRBV12-4	-	many	TRBJ1-5	CASSLDGRQPQHF	TGTGCCAGCAGTTTAGACGGCCGACAGCCCCAGCATTTT
TRBV4-3	-	-	TRBJ1-2	CASSQDMEREDYGYTF	TGCGCCAGCAGCCAAGATATGGAACGCGAAGATTATGGCTACACCTTC
TRBV12-3/TRBV12-4	TRBD1	few	TRBJ2-7	CASRRTGDYEQYF	TGTGCCAGCAGGCGGACAGGGGACTACGAGCAGTACTTC
TRBV5-1	-	many	TRBJ1-1	CASSLRPRGDTEAFF	TGCGCCAGCAGCTTGCGGCCCAGAGGAGACACTGAAGCTTTCTTT
TRBV18	-	-	TRBJ1-3	CASSLSGPNFSGNTIYF	TGTGCCAGCTCACTTTCAGGACCAAACTTTTCTGGAAACACCATATATTTT
TRBV20-1	TRBD1	few	TRBJ1-6	CSAPRGQGGSPLHF	TGCAGTGCTCCCAGGGGGCAGGGTGGTTCACCCCTCCACTTT
TRBV20-1	-	-	TRBJ2-7	CSARGTAISYEQYF	TGCAGTGCTAGAGGGACAGCTATCTCCTACGAGCAGTACTTC
TRBV6-5	-	many	TRBJ2-5	CASSYSGPRAQYF	TGTGCCAGCAGTTACTCGGGACCTCGGGCCCAGTACTTC
TRBV19	TRBD1	few	TRBJ1-5	CASSEGQVGQPQHF	TGTGCCAGTAGTGAAGGACAGGTGGGCCAGCCCCAGCATTTT
TRBV5-1	-	many	TRBJ2-5	CASRWTYQETQYF	TGCGCCAGCAGATGGACATACCAAGAGACCCAGTACTTC
TRBV5-4	-	many	TRBJ1-6	CASSLYRNSPLHF	TGTGCCAGCAGCTTGTACAGAAATTCACCCCTCCACTTT
TRBV29-1	-	many	TRBJ2-3	CSVEDQGASPSTDTQYF	TGCAGCGTTGAAGACCAAGGAGCGAGCCCTAGCACAGATACGCAGTATTTT
TRBV3-1	-	many	TRBJ1-2	CASSHAQGTLYTF	TGTGCCAGCAGCCATGCCCAGGGGACTCTCTACACCTTC
TRBV7-2	-	many	TRBJ1-1	CASSLGRAVTEAFF	TGTGCCAGCAGCTTAGGCAGGGCGGTCACTGAAGCTTTCTTT